A single sample is the source of the 10 T cell receptor beta chains below, sequenced in a study of shared clonotypes between healthy human individuals (dated by TCRdb to 2020 to 2022). Library preparation used the immunoSEQ multiplex PCR assay. The table comes from immuneACCESS by way of TCRdb, which keeps in-frame sequences with V and J called. Part of the clones is missing from these tables; in studies checked, under half for an unresolved V gene and the rest for unknown reasons. The sample records about 110,000 clones, 68% of which are singletons. The ten biggest clones cover approximately 23% of the sample. Input material: memory CD8+ T cells sorted from blood. In light of the paper, this sample's cell subset or site label describes: CD45RO+ cells pooled with CCR7-negative TemRA cells. The receptors here all came from a woman aged 25 to 39 in good health.

This clone was detected a few times. V gene TRBV6-5 combines with J gene TRBJ2-1, with a tentative D call TRBD2 (6 bases). The V end was cut by 6 bases, the J end by 5 bases, with 11 bases between. CDR1 is MNHEY, CDR2 SVGAGI, per germline. The CDR3 spans 13 residues. The CDR3 region is CASSPSENNEQFF. In DNA, the CDR3 is TGTGCCAGCAGCCCTAGCGAAAACAATGAGCAGTTCTTC.

This clone showed up just a few times. This chain uses TRBV4-1 with TRBJ2-7, with 9 bases lining up with TRBD2. The CDR3 has 15 residues. With 8 bases clipped from V and 4 bases from J, the junction kept 12 bases outside the gene matches. Germline V gene data show CDR1 as MGHRA and CDR2 as YSYEKL. The CDR3 region is CASSDRAGGTYEQYF. The CDR3 DNA follows: TGCGCCAGCTCCGATAGAGCGGGAGGTACTTACGAGCAGTACTTC.

The V call is TRBV25-1, the J call TRBJ2-1; D is perhaps TRBD2 (6 bases). Trimming left V 7 bases short and J 1 base short, with 17 bases between. Germline CDR1 and CDR2: MGHDK and SYGVNS. This CDR3 is built from 16 residues. DNA for the CDR3: TGTGCCAGCATCTCGGGGTCTCTAGCGTCCTACAATGAGCAGTTCTTC. It is translated as CASISGSLASYNEQFF. Together with reference TRBV25-1 and TRBJ2-1, the CDR3 gives the full variable domain: EADIYQTPRYLVIGTGKKITLECSQTMGHDKMYWYQQDPGMELHLIHYSYGVNSTEKGDLSSESTVSRIRTEHFPLTLESARPSHTSQYLCASISGSLASYNEQFFGPGTRLTVL.

This chain joins TRBV5-1 and TRBJ1-5; D gene uncertain. Germline lookup yields CDR1 SGHRS and CDR2 YFSETQ. The CDR3 sequence is 15 residues long. Trimming took off 0 bases at V and 7 bases at J, with 14 bases between the two ends. The DNA for the CDR3 is TGCGCCAGCAGCTTGGTCCCAAGCGATTCCCAGCCCCAGCATTTT. Its protein product is CASSLVPSDSQPQHF.

The genes are TRBV6-5 and TRBJ2-1, with D tentatively TRBD1 or TRBD2 (6 bases each). The V end lost 5 bases, the J end lost 7 bases, and 18 bases lay between the germline ends. The CDR3 loop spans 15 amino acids. Germline values: CDR1 MNHEY, CDR2 SVGAGI. The CDR3 DNA sequence: TGTGCCAGCAGTGCAGACAGTTCGGGGGCAAATGAGCAGTTCTTC. Protein product: CASSADSSGANEQFF.

This clone has a handful of counts. The chain recombines TRBV7-9 with TRBJ1-5, with D unclear. Germline CDR1 and CDR2: SEHNR and FQNEAQ (reference sequence). Trimming removed 1 base from V and 0 bases from J, with 4 bases in between. The CDR3 sequence is 14 residues long. DNA for the CDR3: TGTGCCAGCAGCTTAGATCATAGCAATCAGCCCCAGCATTTT. Amino acid sequence: CASSLDHSNQPQHF.

This chain uses TRBV4-2 with TRBJ2-2; TRBD2 matches 10 bases. Germline CDR1 reads LGHNA; CDR2 reads YNFKEQ. The CDR3 has 17 residues. V shed 0 bases, J shed 6 bases, and the junction held 7 bases outside the gene matches. CDR3 sequence: CASSQEGSSGRAGELFF. CDR3 DNA: TGTGCCAGCAGCCAAGAAGGGTCCAGCGGGAGGGCCGGGGAGCTGTTTTTT.

This chain connects TRBV5-1 to TRBJ1-5, with D hard to call. The V and J ends lost 7 bases and 0 bases respectively, with 8 bases between them. This CDR3 comprises 13 residues. Germline V gene lookup returns CDR1 SGHRS and CDR2 YFSETQ. The CDR3 nucleotides are TGCGCCAGCGCCGTTTCTAGCAATCAGCCCCAGCATTTT. It yields the protein CASAVSSNQPQHF.

This clone was detected only once. V gene TRBV5-1 combines with J gene TRBJ2-7; 16 nucleotides align to TRBD2. CDR3 length: 15 amino acids. The junction had 2 bases not matched to a gene; V was cut back by 3 bases and J by 5 bases. Germline CDR1 and CDR2: SGHRS and YFSETQ. The DNA of the CDR3 is TGCGCCAGCAGCTGGGGACTAGCGGGAGGGGACGAGCAGTACTTC. It is translated as CASSWGLAGGDEQYF.

The chain links TRBV7-9 to TRBJ1-2; D is unclear. Germline-derived CDR1 and CDR2 are SEHNR and FQNEAQ (reference sequence). The CDR3 totals 13 residues. V gave up 1 base and J gave up 0 bases, with 3 bases separating them. CDR3 DNA: TGTGCCAGCAGCTTAGGACCTAACTATGGCTACACCTTC. It specifies CASSLGPNYGYTF.